This note documents a single TCR beta chain sequence. Its matching antigen is unknown. This PCR relied on a set of 60 Vbeta primers and 13 Jbeta primers. Assay: immunoSEQ multiplex PCR; the TCRdb copy retains only in-frame clones and omits some. The sample holds approximately 150,000 clones, 75% to 80% seen once. Germline CDR1 and CDR2: LNHDA and SQIVND (reference sequence). This CDR3 has 18 amino acids. Trimming at V came to 3 bases and at J to 2 bases, leaving 9 bases not matched to a gene. The source of the sample is a study of cytomegalovirus exposure and HLA in healthy donors. Study observations and caveats: Listed as cytomegalovirus-associated were more than 150 TCR beta chains. Later genetic work tied a missense DCLRE1C variant to beta-chain V and J trimming. Follow-up analysis seemed to connect common viral pathogens with several of the most significant clusters identified.

The sequence came from a female donor in good health and CMV-seronegative. The source material was PBMCs. This chain uses TRBV19 with TRBJ1-5; 11 nucleotides agree with TRBD1. CDR3 nucleotides: TGTGCCAGTAGTATCGGACAGGGGGCGGATTGGGGCAATCAGCCCCAGCATTTT. It codes for CASSIGQGADWGNQPQHF.